This T cell receptor beta chain was obtained from a study of blood T cell repertoires in COVID-19. The CDR3 totals 15 residues. Per germline, CDR1 KGHDR and CDR2 SFDVKD. V lost 3 bases to trimming and J lost 0 bases, with 10 bases between them. Authors' processing steps: Amplified reference gene primers provided the basis for estimating nucleated cell counts. Libraries were prepared by immunoSEQ multiplex PCR; TCRdb keeps only in-frame clonotypes and omits some of them. From that table come the V and J calls and clone size; the DNA was used to work out D and trimming. The sample includes just over 250,000 clones, around 80% of them seen just once. In terms of age and location, participants ranged from about 18 to 95 years and lived in 24 US areas. Assignment of participants to cohorts was predicated upon participant-reported clinical history.

The chain links TRBV24-1 to TRBJ2-5, with D possibly TRBD1 on 5 matching bases. Sequenced material: PBMCs or T cells enriched from blood (not recorded which). The sequence came from a young man with acute COVID-19. As DNA, the CDR3 is TGTGCCACCAGTGATCGACAGCTGTACCAAGAGACCCAGTACTTC. As protein: CATSDRQLYQETQYF.